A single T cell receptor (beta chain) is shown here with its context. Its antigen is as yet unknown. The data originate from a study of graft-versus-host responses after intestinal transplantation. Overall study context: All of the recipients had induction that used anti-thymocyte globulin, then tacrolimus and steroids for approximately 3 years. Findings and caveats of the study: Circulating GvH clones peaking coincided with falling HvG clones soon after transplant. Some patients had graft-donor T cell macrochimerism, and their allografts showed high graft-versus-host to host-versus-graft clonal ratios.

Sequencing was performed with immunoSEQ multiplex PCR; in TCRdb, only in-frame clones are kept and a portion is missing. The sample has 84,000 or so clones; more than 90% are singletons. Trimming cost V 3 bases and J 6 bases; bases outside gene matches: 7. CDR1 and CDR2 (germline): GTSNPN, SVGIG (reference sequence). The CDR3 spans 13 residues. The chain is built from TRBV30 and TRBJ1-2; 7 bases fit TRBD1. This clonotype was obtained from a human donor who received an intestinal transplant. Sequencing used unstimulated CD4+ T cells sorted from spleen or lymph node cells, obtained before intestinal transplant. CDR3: CAWRAGGGNGYTF. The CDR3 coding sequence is TGTGCCTGGAGGGCAGGGGGGGGGAATGGCTACACCTTC.